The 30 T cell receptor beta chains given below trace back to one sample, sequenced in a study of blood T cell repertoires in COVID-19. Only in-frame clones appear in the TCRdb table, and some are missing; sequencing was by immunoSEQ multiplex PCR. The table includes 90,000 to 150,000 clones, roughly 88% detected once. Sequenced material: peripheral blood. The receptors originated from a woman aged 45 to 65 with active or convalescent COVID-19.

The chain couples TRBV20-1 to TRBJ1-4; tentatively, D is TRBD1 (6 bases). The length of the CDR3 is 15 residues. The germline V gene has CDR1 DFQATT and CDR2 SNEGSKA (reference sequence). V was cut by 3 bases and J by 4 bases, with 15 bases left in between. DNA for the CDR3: TGCAGTGCTAGTTTTACTGGACAGAATAATGAAAAACTGTTTTTT. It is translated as CSASFTGQNNEKLFF.

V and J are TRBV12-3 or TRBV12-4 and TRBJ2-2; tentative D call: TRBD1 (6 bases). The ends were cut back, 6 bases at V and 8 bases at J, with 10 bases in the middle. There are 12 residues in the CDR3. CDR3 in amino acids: CASRGAEGELFF. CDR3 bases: TGTGCCAGCAGGGGGGCCGAAGGGGAGCTGTTTTTT.

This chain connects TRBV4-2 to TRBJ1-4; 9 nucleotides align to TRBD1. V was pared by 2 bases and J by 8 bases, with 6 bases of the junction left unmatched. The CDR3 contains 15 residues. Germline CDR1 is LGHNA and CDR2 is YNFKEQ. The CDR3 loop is CASSQLDRGVEKLFF. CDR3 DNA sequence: TGTGCCAGCAGCCAACTTGACAGGGGGGTCGAAAAACTGTTTTTT.

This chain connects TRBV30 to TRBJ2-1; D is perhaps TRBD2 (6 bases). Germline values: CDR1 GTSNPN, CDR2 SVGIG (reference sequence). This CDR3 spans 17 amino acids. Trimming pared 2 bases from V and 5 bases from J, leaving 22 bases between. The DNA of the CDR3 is TGTGCCTGGAGTCCAATAGGGGCCCGGGGGAGAAACAATGAGCAGTTCTTC. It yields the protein CAWSPIGARGRNNEQFF.

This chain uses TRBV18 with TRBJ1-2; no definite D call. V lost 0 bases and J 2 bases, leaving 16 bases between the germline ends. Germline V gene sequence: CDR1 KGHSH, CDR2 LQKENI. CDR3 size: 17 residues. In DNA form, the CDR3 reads TGTGCCAGCTCACCACCCCCTAGCGCCGGAGCGAACTATGGCTACACCTTC. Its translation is CASSPPPSAGANYGYTF.

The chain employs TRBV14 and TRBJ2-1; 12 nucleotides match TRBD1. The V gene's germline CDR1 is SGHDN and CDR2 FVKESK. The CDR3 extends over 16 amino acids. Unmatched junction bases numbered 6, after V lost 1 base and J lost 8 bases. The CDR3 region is CASSQAPGQGAYEQFF. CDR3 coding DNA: TGTGCCAGCAGCCAAGCCCCGGGACAGGGGGCCTATGAGCAGTTCTTC.

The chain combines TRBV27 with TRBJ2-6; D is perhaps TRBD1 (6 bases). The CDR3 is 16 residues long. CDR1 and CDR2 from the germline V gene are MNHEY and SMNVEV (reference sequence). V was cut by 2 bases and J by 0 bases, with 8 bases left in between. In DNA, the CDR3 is TGTGCCAGCAGTTTACTGGACAGCTCTGGGGCCAACGTCCTGACTTTC. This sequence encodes CASSLLDSSGANVLTF. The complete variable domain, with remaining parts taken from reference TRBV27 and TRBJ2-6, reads EAQVTQNPRYLITVTGKKLTVTCSQNMNHEYMSWYRQDPGLGLRQIYYSMNVEVTDKGDVPEGYKVSRKEKRNFPLILESPSPNQTSLYFCASSLLDSSGANVLTFGAGSRLTVL.

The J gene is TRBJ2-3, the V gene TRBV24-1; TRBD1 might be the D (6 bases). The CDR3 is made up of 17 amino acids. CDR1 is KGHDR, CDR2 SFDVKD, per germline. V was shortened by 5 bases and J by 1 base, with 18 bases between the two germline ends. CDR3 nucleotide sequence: TGTGCCACCAGTGGCCCCCTCGGGGCAGGGGGCACAGATACGCAGTATTTT. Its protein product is CATSGPLGAGGTDTQYF.

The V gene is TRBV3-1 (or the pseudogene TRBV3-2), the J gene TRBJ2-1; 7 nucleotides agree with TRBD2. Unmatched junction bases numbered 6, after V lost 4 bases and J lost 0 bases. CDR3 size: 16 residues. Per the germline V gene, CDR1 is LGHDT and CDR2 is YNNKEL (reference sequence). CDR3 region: CASSPGLSSSYNEQFF. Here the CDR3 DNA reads TGTGCCAGCAGCCCGGGACTATCAAGCTCCTACAATGAGCAGTTCTTC.

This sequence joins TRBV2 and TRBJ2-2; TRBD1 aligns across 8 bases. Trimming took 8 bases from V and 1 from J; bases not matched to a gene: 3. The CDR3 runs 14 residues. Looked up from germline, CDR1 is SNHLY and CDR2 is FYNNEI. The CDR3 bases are TGTGCCAGCGGGGGGACAGGGAACACCGGGGAGCTGTTTTTT. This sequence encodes CASGGTGNTGELFF.

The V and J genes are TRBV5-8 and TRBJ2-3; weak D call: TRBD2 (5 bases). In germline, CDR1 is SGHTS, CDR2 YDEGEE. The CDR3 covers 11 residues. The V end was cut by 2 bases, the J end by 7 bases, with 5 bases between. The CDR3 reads CASSFGNTQYF. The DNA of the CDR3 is TGTGCCAGCAGCTTCGGGAATACGCAGTATTTT.

The CDR3 spells CASSKDQDRVFSPHEQYF. CDR3 nucleotide sequence: TGTGCCAGCAGCAAAGATCAGGACAGGGTGTTTTCACCCCACGAGCAGTACTTC. The rearrangement uses TRBV21-1 and TRBJ2-7; the table's D call, TRBD1, has no DNA check behind it. TRBV21-1 is deemed a pseudogene. The CDR3 extends over 18 amino acids.

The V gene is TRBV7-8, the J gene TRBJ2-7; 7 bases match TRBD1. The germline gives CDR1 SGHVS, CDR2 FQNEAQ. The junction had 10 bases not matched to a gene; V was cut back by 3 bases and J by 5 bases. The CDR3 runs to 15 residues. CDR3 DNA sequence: TGTGCCAGCAGCTTTGGGACGGACAGGAGTGACGAGCAGTACTTC. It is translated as CASSFGTDRSDEQYF. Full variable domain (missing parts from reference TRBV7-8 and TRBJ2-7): GAGVSQSPRYKVAKRGQDVALRCDPISGHVSLFWYQQALGQGPEFLTYFQNEAQLDKSGLPSDRFFAERPEGSVSTLKIQRTQQEDSAVYLCASSFGTDRSDEQYFGPGTRLTVT.

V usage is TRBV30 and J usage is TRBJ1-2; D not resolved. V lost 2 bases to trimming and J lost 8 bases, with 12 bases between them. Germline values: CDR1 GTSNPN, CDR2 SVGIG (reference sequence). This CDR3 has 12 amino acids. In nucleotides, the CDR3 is TGTGCCTGGAGTCGGCAGGAGGGAGGCTACACCTTC. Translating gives CAWSRQEGGYTF.

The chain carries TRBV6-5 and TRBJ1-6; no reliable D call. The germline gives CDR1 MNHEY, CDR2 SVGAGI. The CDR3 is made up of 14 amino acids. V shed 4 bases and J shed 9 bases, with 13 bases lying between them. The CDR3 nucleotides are TGTGCCAGCAGTTTGGCGAGGTTGGTTTCACCCCTCCACTTT. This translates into CASSLARLVSPLHF.

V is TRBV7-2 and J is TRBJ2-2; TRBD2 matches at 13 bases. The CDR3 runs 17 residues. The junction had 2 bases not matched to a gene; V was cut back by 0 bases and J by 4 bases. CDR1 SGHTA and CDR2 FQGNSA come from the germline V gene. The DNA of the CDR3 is TGTGCCAGCAGCTTAGCAACTAGCGGGAGGGCCACCGGGGAGCTGTTTTTT. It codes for CASSLATSGRATGELFF.

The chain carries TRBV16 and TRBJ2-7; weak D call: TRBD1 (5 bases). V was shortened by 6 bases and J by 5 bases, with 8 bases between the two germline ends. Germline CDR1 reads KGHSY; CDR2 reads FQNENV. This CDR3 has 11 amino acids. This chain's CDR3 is CASSLGDEQYF. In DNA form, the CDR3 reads TGTGCCAGCAGTCTAGGGGACGAGCAGTACTTC.

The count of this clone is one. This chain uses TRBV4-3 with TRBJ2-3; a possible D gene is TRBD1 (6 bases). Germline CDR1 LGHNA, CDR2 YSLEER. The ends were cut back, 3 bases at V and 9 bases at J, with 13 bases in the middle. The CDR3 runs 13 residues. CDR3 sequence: CASSQGPGTTQYF. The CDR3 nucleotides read TGCGCCAGCAGCCAGGGCCCCGGGACAACGCAGTATTTT.

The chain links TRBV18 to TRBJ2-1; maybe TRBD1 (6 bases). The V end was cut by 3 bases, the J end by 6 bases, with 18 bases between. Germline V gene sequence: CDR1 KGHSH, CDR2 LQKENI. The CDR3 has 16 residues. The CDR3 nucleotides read TGTGCCAGCTCACCCCTAGACAGGCTAAGGCGCAATGAGCAGTTCTTC. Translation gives CASSPLDRLRRNEQFF.

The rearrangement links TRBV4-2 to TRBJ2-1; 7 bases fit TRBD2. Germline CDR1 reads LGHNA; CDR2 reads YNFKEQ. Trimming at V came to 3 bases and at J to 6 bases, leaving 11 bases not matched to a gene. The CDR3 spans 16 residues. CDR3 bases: TGTGCCAGCAGCCAGGCCGGAGGGAGGGCCGGCAATGAGCAGTTCTTC. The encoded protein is CASSQAGGRAGNEQFF.

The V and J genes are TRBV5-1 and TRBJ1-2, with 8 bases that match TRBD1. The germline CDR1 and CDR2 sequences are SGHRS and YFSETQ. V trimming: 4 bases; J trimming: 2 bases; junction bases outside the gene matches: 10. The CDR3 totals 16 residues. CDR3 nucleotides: TGCGCCAGCAGCCTAGGACAGGGCCGTACGAACTATGGCTACACCTTC. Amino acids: CASSLGQGRTNYGYTF.

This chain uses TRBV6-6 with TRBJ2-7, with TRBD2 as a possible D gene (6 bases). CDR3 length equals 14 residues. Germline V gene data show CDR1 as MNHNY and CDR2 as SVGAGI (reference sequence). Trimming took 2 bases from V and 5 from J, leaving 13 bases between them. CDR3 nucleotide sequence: TGTGCCAGCAGTTACGGGACTGCAACCGACGAGCAGTACTTC. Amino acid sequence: CASSYGTATDEQYF.

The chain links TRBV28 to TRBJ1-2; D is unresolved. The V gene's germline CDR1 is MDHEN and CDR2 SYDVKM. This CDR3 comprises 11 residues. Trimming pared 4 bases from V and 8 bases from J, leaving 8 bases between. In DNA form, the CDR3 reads TGTGCCAGCAGTTCCCTCAGGGGCTACACCTTC. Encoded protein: CASSSLRGYTF.

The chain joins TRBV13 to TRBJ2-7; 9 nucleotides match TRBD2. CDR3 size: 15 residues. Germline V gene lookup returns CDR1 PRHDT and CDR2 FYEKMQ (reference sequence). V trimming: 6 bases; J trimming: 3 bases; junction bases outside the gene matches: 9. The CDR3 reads CASRATASGIYEQYF. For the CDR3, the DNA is TGTGCCAGCAGAGCCACGGCTAGCGGGATCTACGAGCAGTACTTC.

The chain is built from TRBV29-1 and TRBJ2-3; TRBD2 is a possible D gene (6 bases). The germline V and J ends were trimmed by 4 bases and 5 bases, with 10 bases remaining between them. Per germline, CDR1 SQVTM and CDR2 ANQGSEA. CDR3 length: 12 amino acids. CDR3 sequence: CSVGRGEDTQYF. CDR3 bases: TGCAGCGTTGGGCGGGGCGAAGATACGCAGTATTTT.

This CDR3 reads CATGIGGELFF. For the CDR3, the DNA is TGTGCGACGGGGATTGGCGGGGAGCTGTTTTTT. The chain uses TRBV6-5 and TRBJ2-2, with D perhaps TRBD2 (5 bases). CDR3 length: 11 residues. Per germline, CDR1 MNHEY and CDR2 SVGAGI.

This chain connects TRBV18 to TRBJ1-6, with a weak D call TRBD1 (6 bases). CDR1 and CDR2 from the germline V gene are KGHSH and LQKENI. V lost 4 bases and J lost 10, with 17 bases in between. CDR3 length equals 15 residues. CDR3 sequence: CASSQTTGAESPLHF. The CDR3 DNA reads TGTGCCAGCTCACAAACGACAGGCGCTGAATCACCCCTCCACTTT.

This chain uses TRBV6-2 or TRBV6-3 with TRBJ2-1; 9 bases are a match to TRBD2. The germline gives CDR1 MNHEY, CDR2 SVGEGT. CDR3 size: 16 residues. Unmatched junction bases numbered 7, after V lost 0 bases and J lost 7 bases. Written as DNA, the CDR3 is TGTGCCAGCAGTTACTCGATGGCGGGAGGGCTAAATGAGCAGTTCTTC. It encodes CASSYSMAGGLNEQFF.

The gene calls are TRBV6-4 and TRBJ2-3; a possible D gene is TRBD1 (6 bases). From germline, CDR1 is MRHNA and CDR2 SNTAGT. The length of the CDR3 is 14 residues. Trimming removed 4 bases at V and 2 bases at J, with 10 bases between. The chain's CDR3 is CASSATGNTDTQYF. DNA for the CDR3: TGTGCCAGCAGTGCGACAGGAAACACAGATACGCAGTATTTT.

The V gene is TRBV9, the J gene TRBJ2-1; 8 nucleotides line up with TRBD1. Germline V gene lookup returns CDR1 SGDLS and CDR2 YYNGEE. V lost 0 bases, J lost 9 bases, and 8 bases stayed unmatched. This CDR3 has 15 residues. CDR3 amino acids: CASSVVAQGASEQFF. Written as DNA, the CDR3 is TGTGCCAGCAGCGTAGTAGCCCAGGGGGCGTCTGAGCAGTTCTTC.